The present entry profiles one TCR beta chain with its context. Antigen unknown. These data belong to a study of CD8 T cells in ankylosing spondylitis. General observations from the study: Roughly 8 highly homologous variants made up a TCR beta motif that seemed to typify ankylosing spondylitis blood. Disease-linked clones bore a CD8+ phenotype and were relatively rare in peripheral blood. Disease-linked clones reportedly concentrated significantly in matched ankylosing spondylitis synovial fluid. Earlier reports found some motif variants in synovial fluid and blood in reactive arthritis.

5'-RACE, quantitative and with molecular barcodes, yielded the TCR beta libraries. Via MiXCR, TCRdb re-called the 5' RACE reads, giving one row per CDR3 protein. The table records around 890,000 distinct CDR3 sequences, 12% of them present only once. The CDR3 length is 15 residues. Per germline, CDR1 DFQATT and CDR2 SNEGSKA (reference sequence). Trimming shortened V by 1 base and J by 8 bases, and 18 bases separated the two germline ends. The rearrangement uses TRBV20-1 and TRBJ2-1, with a tentative D call TRBD2 (6 bases). The clonotype originates from a male donor with ankylosing spondylitis. Sequenced sample: blood, either unsorted or a sorted T cell fraction (not recorded which). DNA of the CDR3: TGCAGTGCTAGAGCCCCGCGGGGACTCGGCCATGAGCAGTTCTTC. The encoded protein is CSARAPRGLGHEQFF.